A single sample is the source of the 15 T cell receptor beta chains below, sequenced in a study of T cell responses to AZD1222 COVID-19 vaccine. Profiled with immunoSEQ multiplex PCR; TCRdb holds only in-frame clones, not every one. This repertoire shows some 130,000 clones, 70% to 90% found once; its top ten account for 2.4%. The sample consisted of peripheral blood, taken on day 0 of AZD1222 vaccination. The source is an adult in good health.

The sample holds a few counts of this clone. The chain has TRBV30 and TRBJ2-7; 9 bases line up with TRBD1. The CDR3 sequence is 14 residues long. Germline V CDR1 and CDR2: GTSNPN, SVGIG (reference sequence). Losses at the gene ends were 2 bases for V and 3 bases for J; bases not matched to a gene: 5. CDR3 sequence (DNA): TGTGCCTGGAGTAAAACAGGGGGCCTCTACGAGCAGTACTTC. Translating gives CAWSKTGGLYEQYF.

V and J are TRBV19 and TRBJ1-3; a weak D match, TRBD1 (6 bases). Trimming stripped 7 bases from V and 2 bases from J, with 12 bases between. Germline values: CDR1 LNHDA, CDR2 SQIVND (reference sequence). CDR3 size: 14 residues. DNA for the CDR3: TGTGCCAGTAACCCACAGGGAGCTGGAAACACCATATATTTT. Translated: CASNPQGAGNTIYF.

The V gene is TRBV11-2, the J gene TRBJ1-3; D gene ambiguous. This CDR3 contains 12 residues. Germline CDR1 and CDR2: SGHAT and FQNNGV. The V end lost 1 base, the J end lost 4 bases, and 2 bases lay between the germline ends. This CDR3 reads CASSLAGNTIYF. Written as DNA, the CDR3 is TGTGCCAGCAGCTTAGCCGGAAACACCATATATTTT.

V gene TRBV21-1 combines with J gene TRBJ2-5; the DNA was not compared with TRBD1, the D call given in the table. TRBV21-1 is marked as a pseudogene. This CDR3 has 14 amino acids. The chain's CDR3 is CASSKRGRKETQYF. CDR3 in DNA: TGTGCCAGCAGCAAGAGGGGGCGAAAGGAGACCCAGTACTTC.

This sequence joins TRBV2 and TRBJ2-7; D is perhaps TRBD2 (5 bases). V was trimmed by 7 bases and J by 0 bases, leaving 13 bases between them. Germline CDR1 and CDR2: SNHLY and FYNNEI. The CDR3 sequence is 14 residues long. The CDR3 nucleotides read TGTGCCAGCAAATCGAGCGGTAGCTCCTACGAGCAGTACTTC. Protein product: CASKSSGSSYEQYF.

This clone was picked up one time. The chain is built from TRBV5-4 and TRBJ2-7; D gene uncertain. V shed 3 bases and J shed 0 bases, with 4 bases lying between them. The germline gives CDR1 SGHNT, CDR2 YYREEE (reference sequence). CDR3 size: 12 residues. The CDR3 sequence is CASSWDSYEQYF. For the CDR3, the DNA is TGTGCCAGCAGCTGGGACTCCTACGAGCAGTACTTC.

The chain links TRBV6-5 to TRBJ1-2; D might be TRBD1 (5 bases). The germline V and J ends were trimmed by 6 bases and 6 bases, with 11 bases remaining between them. The CDR3 consists of 12 residues. CDR1 MNHEY and CDR2 SVGAGI come from the germline V gene. For the CDR3, the DNA is TGTGCCAGCAGCCCAACCAGGGATGGCTACACCTTC. Protein sequence: CASSPTRDGYTF.

The chain couples TRBV30 to TRBJ2-2; TRBD1 matches 7 bases. This CDR3 has 15 residues. CDR1 and CDR2 from the germline V gene are GTSNPN and SVGIG (reference sequence). Trimming cost V 3 bases and J 5 bases; bases outside gene matches: 9. CDR3 protein: CAWRERQGWTGELFF. Written as DNA, the CDR3 is TGTGCCTGGAGAGAGAGACAGGGTTGGACCGGGGAGCTGTTTTTT.

This rearrangement joins TRBV5-1 to TRBJ2-7; the D gene is possibly TRBD1 (5 bases). V was cut by 1 base and J by 5 bases, with 13 bases left in between. CDR1 and CDR2 (germline): SGHRS, YFSETQ. The length of the CDR3 is 14 residues. The CDR3 sequence: CASSLQGGHDEQYF. The CDR3, as DNA: TGCGCCAGCAGCTTGCAGGGCGGTCACGACGAGCAGTACTTC.

On this clone: Sequence at one end of the junction differs from germline and may be a read error. The V and J genes are TRBV6-5 and TRBJ2-5, with D possibly matching TRBD2 (5 bases). Germline assignment: CDR1 MNHEY and CDR2 SVGAGI. The CDR3 has 15 residues. The CDR3 DNA follows: TGTGCCCGCAGACGACTCTGGAGGTACCAAGAGACCCAGTACTTC. Translated, it gives CARRRLWRYQETQYF.

The chain combines TRBV24-1 with TRBJ2-3; 8 nucleotides line up with TRBD2. Germline V gene lookup returns CDR1 KGHDR and CDR2 SFDVKD. The ends lost 2 bases at V and 3 bases at J; junction bases unmatched: 6. The CDR3 extends over 16 amino acids. DNA of the CDR3: TGTGCCACCAGTGATTACAAGCGGGAGAGGACAGATACGCAGTATTTT. Protein sequence: CATSDYKRERTDTQYF.

This clone has only a few counts. J is TRBJ1-5 and V is TRBV27, with 8 bases identical to TRBD1. The V and J ends lost 5 bases and 6 bases, in that order; junction bases with no gene match: 9. This CDR3 has 15 amino acids. Germline loops: CDR1 MNHEY, CDR2 SMNVEV (reference sequence). CDR3 sequence reads: CASSDRTGRVQPQHF. CDR3 nucleotide sequence: TGTGCCAGCAGTGATAGGACAGGGAGGGTTCAGCCCCAGCATTTT.

The V and J genes are TRBV19 and TRBJ2-3; D is unresolved. Germline V gene lookup returns CDR1 LNHDA and CDR2 SQIVND (reference sequence). Trimming removed 6 bases at V and 2 bases at J, with 9 bases between. The CDR3 loop spans 13 amino acids. The CDR3 sequence is CASSHVLTDTQYF. The CDR3 region has the DNA TGTGCCAGTAGCCACGTCCTCACAGATACGCAGTATTTT.

V usage is TRBV29-1 and J usage is TRBJ2-7, with TRBD1 identical over 10 bases. CDR1 and CDR2 (germline): SQVTM, ANQGSEA. Losses at the gene ends were 4 bases for V and 6 bases for J; bases not matched to a gene: 6. The CDR3 runs to 13 residues. The DNA of the CDR3 is TGCAGCGTTGCGACAGGGGGCTCTAGCGAGCAGTACTTC. Protein product: CSVATGGSSEQYF.

This clone was found once. The rearrangement links TRBV10-3 to TRBJ2-3, with 9 bases lining up with TRBD2. The trim removed 0 bases at V and 14 bases at J, leaving 12 bases unmatched. Germline values: CDR1 ENHRY, CDR2 SYGVKD. This CDR3 contains 15 residues. Written as DNA, the CDR3 is TGTGCCATCAGTGAGTCGAATGTACTAGCGGGCCATAGGTATTTT. Protein: CAISESNVLAGHRYF.